This entry lists 12 T cell receptor beta chains sequenced from one sample in a study of T cell repertoires in ileal Crohn's disease. Time point here: neoterminal ileum biopsy at postoperative endoscopy, about 6 months after surgery. The table came from immunoSEQ multiplex PCR; TCRdb's copy has only in-frame clones and leaves some out. The sample has about 62,000 clones, 85% to 90% seen once. The sequenced sample consisted of ileal tissue. Receptor source: an adult with Crohn's disease.

The chain's CDR3 is CAISDSNVLYEQYF. The CDR3 nucleotides read TGTGCCATCAGTGACTCTAACGTCCTCTACGAGCAGTACTTC. This rearrangement joins TRBV10-3 to TRBJ2-7, with D hard to call. Trimming removed 3 bases at V and 3 bases at J, with 12 bases between. The length of the CDR3 is 14 residues. The germline V gene encodes CDR1 ENHRY and CDR2 SYGVKD.

The rearrangement links TRBV6-5 to TRBJ2-7; D gene uncertain. The length of the CDR3 is 14 residues. Trimming took 0 bases from V and 6 from J, leaving 12 bases between them. Germline V gene data show CDR1 as MNHEY and CDR2 as SVGAGI. The CDR3 coding sequence is TGTGCCAGCAGTTACTCGAACCCTATTCTCGAGCAGTACTTC. Residues: CASSYSNPILEQYF.

The rearrangement uses TRBV7-9 and TRBJ2-3; 8 bases match TRBD2. The junction had 4 bases not matched to a gene; V was cut back by 4 bases and J by 4 bases. This CDR3 comprises 14 residues. Germline-derived CDR1 and CDR2 are SEHNR and FQNEAQ (reference sequence). The CDR3 nucleotides are TGTGCCAGCAGCTCTTCGGGAGGGCCAGATACGCAGTATTTT. The encoded protein is CASSSSGGPDTQYF.

V and J are TRBV7-9 and TRBJ2-2, with D possibly matching TRBD2 (5 bases). The CDR3 loop spans 15 amino acids. Between the trimmed V and J ends, which lost 0 bases and 8 bases, there was a span of 13 bases. Germline lookup yields CDR1 SEHNR and CDR2 FQNEAQ (reference sequence). This chain's CDR3 is CASSLAGGGPGELFF. The CDR3 coding sequence is TGTGCCAGCAGCTTAGCCGGTGGCGGGCCGGGGGAGCTGTTTTTT.

Comments on this clone: The same CDR3 also results from other DNA sequences found in this sample. The V call is TRBV6-1, the J call TRBJ1-2; D is undetermined. Trimming shortened V by 0 bases and J by 4 bases, and 6 bases separated the two germline ends. The CDR3 sequence is 13 residues long. Per germline, CDR1 MNHNS and CDR2 SASEGT. The CDR3 DNA sequence: TGTGCCAGCAGTGAAGCCCGGGGCTATGGCTACACCTTC. The encoded protein is CASSEARGYGYTF.

The CDR3 loop reads CASTQGARNQPQHF. The DNA of the CDR3 is TGTGCCAGCACGCAGGGGGCGCGGAATCAGCCCCAGCATTTT. This sequence joins TRBV7-8 and TRBJ1-5, with TRBD1 identical over 8 bases. The CDR3 is 14 residues long. V lost 7 bases, J lost 4 bases, and 6 bases stayed unmatched. Per the germline V gene, CDR1 is SGHVS and CDR2 is FQNEAQ.

The gene calls are TRBV28 and TRBJ2-7; perhaps TRBD1 as D (6 bases). This CDR3 region has 12 residues. Germline CDR1 MDHEN, CDR2 SYDVKM. The CDR3 reads CASGLGGQNQDV. The CDR3 bases are TGTGCCAGCGGGTTAGGAGGACAGAACCAGGACGTC.

This clone was seen only a few times. V is TRBV10-3 and J is TRBJ1-5; TRBD1 matches at 9 bases. With 4 bases clipped from V and 7 bases from J, the junction kept 8 bases outside the gene matches. Germline V lookup: CDR1 ENHRY, CDR2 SYGVKD. The CDR3 runs 15 residues. The CDR3 DNA sequence: TGTGCCATCAGTGCCGGGACAGGGAACGGGCAGCCCCAGCATTTT. Amino acids: CAISAGTGNGQPQHF.

The chain uses TRBV28 and TRBJ2-1; tentatively, D is TRBD1 (6 bases). V was pared by 5 bases and J by 10 bases, with 12 bases between. The CDR3 extends over 12 amino acids. The germline CDR1 and CDR2 sequences are MDHEN and SYDVKM. The CDR3 here is CASSPQGYEQFF. The CDR3 region has the DNA TGTGCCAGCAGTCCACAGGGATACGAGCAGTTCTTC.

The genes are TRBV9 and TRBJ1-5, with D possibly TRBD1 on 5 matching bases. Germline V gene sequence: CDR1 SGDLS, CDR2 YYNGEE. V lost 0 bases to trimming and J lost 7 bases, with 11 bases between them. The CDR3 is 14 residues long. CDR3 residues: CASSVDGQGQPQHF. CDR3 DNA sequence: TGTGCCAGCAGCGTAGATGGGCAGGGCCAGCCCCAGCATTTT.

This chain uses TRBV29-1 with TRBJ2-1, with 10 positions matching TRBD1. Germline CDR1 is SQVTM and CDR2 is ANQGSEA. The CDR3 totals 12 residues. In DNA form, the CDR3 reads TGCAGTGCCGGGACAGGGGCTCCTGAGCAGTTCTTC. Translated: CSAGTGAPEQFF.

J is TRBJ1-1 and V is TRBV4-1; D unresolved. The CDR3 sequence is 13 residues long. V was pared by 1 base and J by 1 base, with 4 bases between. From germline, CDR1 is MGHRA and CDR2 YSYEKL. The DNA of the CDR3 is TGCGCCAGCAGCCAAGTCGGGAACACTGAAGCTTTCTTT. Protein product: CASSQVGNTEAFF.